Given below is one TCR beta chain in context. Germline CDR1 is SEHNR and CDR2 is FQNEAQ (reference sequence). Between the trimmed V and J ends, which lost 5 bases and 4 bases, there was a span of 18 bases. This CDR3 has 16 amino acids. The data originate from a study of CD8+ T cells in alopecia areata. Regarding treatment: oral pan-JAK inhibitor, 5-10 mg twice daily. RNA was isolated and reverse transcribed to cDNA, the sequencing template. Using immunoSEQ multiplex PCR, the repertoire was profiled, and TCRdb retains in-frame clones only, with some absent. The data hold under 150,000 clones, with 50% to 55% observed a single time.

The sequence was obtained from a human donor with alopecia areata. This material consisted of CD4+ T cells sorted from blood, taken at week 4, from a patient treated with tofacitinib. The rearrangement links TRBV7-9 to TRBJ2-1; weak D call: TRBD2 (7 bases). This CDR3 is CASSGRAGARYNEQFF. The CDR3 DNA is TGTGCCAGCAGCGGACGGGCGGGGGCGCGGTACAATGAGCAGTTCTTC.